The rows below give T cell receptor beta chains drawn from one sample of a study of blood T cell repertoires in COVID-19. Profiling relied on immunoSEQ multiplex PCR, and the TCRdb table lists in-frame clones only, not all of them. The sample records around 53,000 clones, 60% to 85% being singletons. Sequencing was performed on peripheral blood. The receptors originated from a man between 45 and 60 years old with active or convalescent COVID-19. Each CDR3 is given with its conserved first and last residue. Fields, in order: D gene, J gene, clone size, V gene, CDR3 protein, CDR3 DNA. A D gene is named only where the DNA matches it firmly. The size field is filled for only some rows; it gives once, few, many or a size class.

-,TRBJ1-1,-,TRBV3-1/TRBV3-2,CASTGGNTEAFF,TGTGCCAGCACGGGGGGGAACACTGAAGCTTTCTTT
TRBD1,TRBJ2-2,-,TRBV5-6,CATTGTASGELFF,TGTGCCACGACAGGGACGGCGAGCGGGGAGCTGTTTTTT
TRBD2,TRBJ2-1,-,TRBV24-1,CATSDPGTSGRTEQFF,TGTGCCACCAGTGACCCCGGGACTAGCGGGAGGACTGAGCAGTTCTTC
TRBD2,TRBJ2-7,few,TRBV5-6,CASSALAGGNDAQYF,TGTGCCAGCAGCGCCCTAGCGGGGGGTAACGACGCGCAGTACTTC
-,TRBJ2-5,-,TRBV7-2,CASSLALSVGGETQYF,TGTGCCAGCAGCTTAGCGTTGAGCGTAGGGGGAGAGACCCAGTACTTC
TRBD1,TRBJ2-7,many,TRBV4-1,CASSQSGTGAYEQYF,TGCGCCAGCAGCCAGTCCGGGACAGGGGCCTACGAGCAGTACTTC
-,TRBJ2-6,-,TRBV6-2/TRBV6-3,CASSLIDIRGLRSTGANVLTF,TGTGCCAGCAGTTTGATTGATATACGGGGACTCCGGAGTACGGGGGCCAACGTCCTGACTTTC
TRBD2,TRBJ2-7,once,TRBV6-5,CATRTGGGLSYEQYF,TGTGCCACCCGCACTGGCGGGGGGCTCTCCTACGAGCAGTACTTC
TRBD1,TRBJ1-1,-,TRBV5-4,CASSLDRWDTEAFF,TGTGCCAGCAGCCTGGACAGGTGGGACACTGAAGCTTTCTTT
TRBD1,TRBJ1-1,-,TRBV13,CASSLYGRTGGKITVAFF,TGTGCCAGCAGCTTATACGGGAGGACAGGGGGAAAAATAACGGTAGCTTTCTTT
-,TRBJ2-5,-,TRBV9,CASSVGPEVETQYF,TGTGCCAGCAGCGTAGGTCCAGAGGTGGAGACCCAGTACTTC
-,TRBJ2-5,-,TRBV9,CASSAFYVSETQYF,TGTGCCAGCAGCGCCTTCTATGTGTCCGAGACCCAGTACTTC
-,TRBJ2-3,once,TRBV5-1,CASSFGAVTDTQYF,TGCGCCAGCAGCTTTGGAGCGGTCACAGATACGCAGTATTTT